This TCR beta chain came from a study of cytomegalovirus exposure and HLA in healthy donors. Findings and caveats of the study: Later on, an analysis showed TCR association rates differing by HLA locus, with DRB1 the most and HLA-C the fewest. Immune exposure information available was restricted to CMV serostatus. Versus the roughly 700-donor mean, an Asian-associated ancestry cluster reportedly showed fewer N-insertions in a later analysis. An observed cluster of highly shared sequence variants was recorded as a likely sequencing artifact.

The PCR had 60 Vbeta and 13 Jbeta primers. Only in-frame clones appear in the TCRdb table, and some are missing; sequencing was by immunoSEQ multiplex PCR. The table includes around 300,000 clones, almost 85% detected once. The CDR3 spans 14 residues. The V gene's germline CDR1 is MNHNS and CDR2 SASEGT. V was cut by 0 bases and J by 4 bases, with 7 bases left in between. On this clone itself: What it binds is unknown.

This receptor was obtained from a woman in her thirties or forties in good health and CMV-seropositive. The chain combines TRBV6-1 with TRBJ1-5; D not certain. Sequencing was carried out using PBMCs. CDR3 DNA sequence: TGTGCCAGCAGTGAAGCCCGAGTTAATCAGCCCCAGCATTTT. Translated: CASSEARVNQPQHF.